What follows are 2 T cell receptor beta chains derived from one specimen sequenced in a study of blood T cell repertoires in COVID-19. Generated by immunoSEQ multiplex PCR, the TCRdb table keeps only in-frame clones and is missing some. This sample yields approximately 80,000 clones, of which 70% to 90% are seen a single time; about 7% belongs to the top ten. Sequenced material: peripheral blood. The receptors here all came from an elderly woman with acute or convalescent COVID-19.

The V and J genes are TRBV19 and TRBJ1-4; 9 bases are shared with TRBD1. The V gene's germline CDR1 is LNHDA and CDR2 SQIVND (reference sequence). With 4 bases clipped from V and 7 bases from J, the junction kept 4 bases outside the gene matches. The CDR3 covers 14 residues. The CDR3 loop reads CASSRDREAEKLFF. The CDR3 nucleotides read TGTGCCAGTAGTAGGGACAGGGAAGCTGAAAAACTGTTTTTT.

The V call is TRBV15, the J call TRBJ1-4; D is undetermined. Germline V gives CDR1 LNHNV, CDR2 YYDKDF (reference sequence). The CDR3 runs to 16 residues. The ends were cut back, 1 base at V and 0 bases at J, with 9 bases in the middle. CDR3 sequence (DNA): TGTGCCACCAGCAGAGCCCCGGGGACAACTAATGAAAAACTGTTTTTT. As protein: CATSRAPGTTNEKLFF.